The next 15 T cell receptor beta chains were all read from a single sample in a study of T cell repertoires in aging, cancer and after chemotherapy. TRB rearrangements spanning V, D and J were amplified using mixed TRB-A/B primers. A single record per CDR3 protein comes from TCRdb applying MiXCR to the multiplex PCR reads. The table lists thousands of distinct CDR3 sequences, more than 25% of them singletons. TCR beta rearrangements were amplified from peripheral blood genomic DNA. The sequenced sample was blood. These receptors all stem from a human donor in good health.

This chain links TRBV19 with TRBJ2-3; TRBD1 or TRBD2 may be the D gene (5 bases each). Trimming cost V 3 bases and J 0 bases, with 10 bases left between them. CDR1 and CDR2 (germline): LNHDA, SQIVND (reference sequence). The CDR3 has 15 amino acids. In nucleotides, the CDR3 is TGTGCCAGTAGTATCGGGGCGGCTAGCACAGATACGCAGTATTTT. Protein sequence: CASSIGAASTDTQYF.

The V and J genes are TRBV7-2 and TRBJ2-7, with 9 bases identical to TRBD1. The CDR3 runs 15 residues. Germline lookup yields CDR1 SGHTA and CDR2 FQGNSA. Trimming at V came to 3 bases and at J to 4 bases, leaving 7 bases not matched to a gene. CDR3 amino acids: CASSLEGQGLYEQYF. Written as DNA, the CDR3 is TGTGCCAGCAGCTTGGAGGGACAGGGCCTTTACGAGCAGTACTTC. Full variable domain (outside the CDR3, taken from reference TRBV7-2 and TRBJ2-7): GAGVSQSPSNKVTEKGKDVELRCDPISGHTALYWYRQSLGQGLEFLIYFQGNSAPDKSGLPSDRFSAERTGGSVSTLTIQRTQQEDSAVYLCASSLEGQGLYEQYFGPGTRLTVT.

CDR3 region: CASSGHGTGDKDEQFF. For the CDR3, the DNA is TGTGCCAGCAGCGGACACGGGACAGGGGACAAGGATGAGCAGTTCTTC. This chain uses TRBV13 with TRBJ2-1, with 10 bases matching TRBD1. Trimming at V came to 5 bases and at J to 8 bases, leaving 12 bases not matched to a gene. Germline loops: CDR1 PRHDT, CDR2 FYEKMQ (reference sequence). The CDR3 totals 16 residues.

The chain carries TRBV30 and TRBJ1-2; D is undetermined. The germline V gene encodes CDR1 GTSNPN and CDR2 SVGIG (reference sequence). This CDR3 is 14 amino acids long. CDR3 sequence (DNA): TGTGCTTTCCTCGACGGAGACCTTAACTATGGCTACACCTTC. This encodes CAFLDGDLNYGYTF.

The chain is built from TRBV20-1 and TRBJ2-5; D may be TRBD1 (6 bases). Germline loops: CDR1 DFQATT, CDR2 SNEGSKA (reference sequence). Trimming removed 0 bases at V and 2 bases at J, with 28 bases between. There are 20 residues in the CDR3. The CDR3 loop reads CSARDYRVGSGYWEQETQYF. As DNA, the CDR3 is TGCAGTGCTAGAGATTACAGGGTGGGGTCGGGGTATTGGGAACAAGAGACCCAGTACTTC.

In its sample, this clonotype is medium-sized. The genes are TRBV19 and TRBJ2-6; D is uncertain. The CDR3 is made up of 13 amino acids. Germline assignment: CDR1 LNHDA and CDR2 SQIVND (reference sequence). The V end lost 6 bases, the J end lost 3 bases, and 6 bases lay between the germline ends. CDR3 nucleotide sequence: TGTGCCAGTAGGCTGAGTGGGGCCAACGTCCTGACTTTC. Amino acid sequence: CASRLSGANVLTF.

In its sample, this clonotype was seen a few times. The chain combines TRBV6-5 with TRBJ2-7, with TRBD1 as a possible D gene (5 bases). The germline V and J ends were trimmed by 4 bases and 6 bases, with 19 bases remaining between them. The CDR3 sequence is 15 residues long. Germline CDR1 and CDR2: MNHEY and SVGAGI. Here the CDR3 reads CASSSSRANPLEQYF. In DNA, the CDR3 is TGTGCCAGCAGTTCCAGCAGGGCTAACCCCCTCGAGCAGTACTTC.

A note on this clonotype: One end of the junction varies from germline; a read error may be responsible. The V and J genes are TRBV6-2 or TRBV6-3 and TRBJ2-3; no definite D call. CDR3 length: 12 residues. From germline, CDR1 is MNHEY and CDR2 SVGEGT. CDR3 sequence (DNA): TGTGCCAGCAGCCTGAGCCCAGAAACGCAGTATTTT. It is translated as CASSLSPETQYF.

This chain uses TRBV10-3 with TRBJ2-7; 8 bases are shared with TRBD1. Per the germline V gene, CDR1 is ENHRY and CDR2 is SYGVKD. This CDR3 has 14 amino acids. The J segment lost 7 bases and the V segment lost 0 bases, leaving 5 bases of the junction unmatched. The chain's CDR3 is CAISESTGGWEQYF. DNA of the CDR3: TGTGCCATCAGTGAGTCTACAGGGGGATGGGAGCAGTACTTC.

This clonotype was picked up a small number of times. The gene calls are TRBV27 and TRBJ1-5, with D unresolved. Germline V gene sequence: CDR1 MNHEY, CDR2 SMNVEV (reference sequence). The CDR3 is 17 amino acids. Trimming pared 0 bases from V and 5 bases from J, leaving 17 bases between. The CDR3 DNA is TGTGCCAGCAGTTTATCCGTCCGGCCGGCCGGGGATCAGCCCCAGCATTTT. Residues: CASSLSVRPAGDQPQHF.

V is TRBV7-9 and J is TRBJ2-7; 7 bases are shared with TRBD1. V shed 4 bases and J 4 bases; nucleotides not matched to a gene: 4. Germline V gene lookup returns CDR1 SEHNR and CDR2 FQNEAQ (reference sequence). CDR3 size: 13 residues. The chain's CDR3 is CASSYGTAYEQYF. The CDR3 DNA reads TGTGCCAGCAGCTATGGGACAGCATACGAGCAGTACTTC.

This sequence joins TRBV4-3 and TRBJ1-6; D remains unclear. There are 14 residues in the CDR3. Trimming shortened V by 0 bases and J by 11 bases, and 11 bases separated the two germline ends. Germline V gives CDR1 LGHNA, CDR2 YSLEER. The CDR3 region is CASSQDSGMAPLHF. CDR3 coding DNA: TGCGCCAGCAGCCAAGATTCCGGGATGGCACCCCTCCACTTT.

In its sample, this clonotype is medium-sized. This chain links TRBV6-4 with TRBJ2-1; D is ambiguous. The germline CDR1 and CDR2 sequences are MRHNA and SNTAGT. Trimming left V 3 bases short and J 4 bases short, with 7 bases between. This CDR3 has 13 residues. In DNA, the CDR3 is TGTGCCAGCAGTGAGGCAGAGTACAATGAGCAGTTCTTC. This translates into CASSEAEYNEQFF.

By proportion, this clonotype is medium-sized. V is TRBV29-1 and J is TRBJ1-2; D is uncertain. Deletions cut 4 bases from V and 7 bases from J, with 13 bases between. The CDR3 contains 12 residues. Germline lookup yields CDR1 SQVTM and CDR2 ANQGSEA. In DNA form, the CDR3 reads TGCAGCGTTGGTGCCGGCCGTCTTGGCTACACCTTC. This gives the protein CSVGAGRLGYTF.

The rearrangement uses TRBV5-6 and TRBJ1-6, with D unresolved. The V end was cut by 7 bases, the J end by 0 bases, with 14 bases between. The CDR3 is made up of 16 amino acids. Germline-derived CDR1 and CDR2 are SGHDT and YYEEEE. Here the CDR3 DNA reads TGTGCCAGCTCAAGGCGGGCGAGCTCCTATAATTCACCCCTCCACTTT. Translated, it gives CASSRRASSYNSPLHF.